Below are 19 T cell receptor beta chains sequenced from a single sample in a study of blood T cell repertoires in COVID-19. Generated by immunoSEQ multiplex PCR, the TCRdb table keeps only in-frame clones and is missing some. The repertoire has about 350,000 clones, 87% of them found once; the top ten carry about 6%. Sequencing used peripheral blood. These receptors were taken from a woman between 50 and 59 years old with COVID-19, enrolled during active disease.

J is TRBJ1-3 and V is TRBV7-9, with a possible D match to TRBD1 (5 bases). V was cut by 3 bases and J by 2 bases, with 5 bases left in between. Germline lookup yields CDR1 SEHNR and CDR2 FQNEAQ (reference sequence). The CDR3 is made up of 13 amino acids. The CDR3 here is CASSLDTGNTIYF. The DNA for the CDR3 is TGTGCCAGCAGCTTGGACACTGGAAACACCATATATTTT.

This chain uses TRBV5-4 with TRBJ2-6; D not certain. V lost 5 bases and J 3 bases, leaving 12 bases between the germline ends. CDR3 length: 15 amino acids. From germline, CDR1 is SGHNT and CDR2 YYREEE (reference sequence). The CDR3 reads CASRIQSDGANVLTF. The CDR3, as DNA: TGTGCCAGCAGAATTCAGTCAGATGGGGCCAACGTCCTGACTTTC. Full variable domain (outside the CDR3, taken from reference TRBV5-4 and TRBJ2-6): ETGVTQSPTHLIKTRGQQVTLRCSSQSGHNTVSWYQQALGQGPQFIFQYYREEENGRGNFPPRFSGLQFPNYSSELNVNALELDDSALYLCASRIQSDGANVLTFGAGSRLTVL.

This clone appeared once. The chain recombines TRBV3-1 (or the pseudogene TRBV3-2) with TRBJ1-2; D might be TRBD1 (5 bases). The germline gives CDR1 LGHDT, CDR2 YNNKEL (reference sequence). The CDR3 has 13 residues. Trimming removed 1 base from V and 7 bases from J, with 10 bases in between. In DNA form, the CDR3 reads TGTGCCAGCAGCCAAGTGGGGGAGGGTGGCTACACCTTC. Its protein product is CASSQVGEGGYTF.

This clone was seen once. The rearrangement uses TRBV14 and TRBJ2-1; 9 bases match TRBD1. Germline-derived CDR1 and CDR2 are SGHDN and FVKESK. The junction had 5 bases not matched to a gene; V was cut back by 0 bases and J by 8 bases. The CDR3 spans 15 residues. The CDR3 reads CASSQDGTGYYEQFF. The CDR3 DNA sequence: TGTGCCAGCAGCCAAGATGGGACAGGGTACTATGAGCAGTTCTTC.

CDR3 residues: CAWKWGVEQYF. CDR3 coding DNA: TGTGCCTGGAAGTGGGGGGTCGAGCAGTACTTC. The chain uses TRBV30 and TRBJ2-7; D might be TRBD2 (6 bases). The V end lost 4 bases, the J end lost 6 bases, and 10 bases lay between the germline ends. CDR3 size: 11 residues. CDR1 and CDR2 (germline): GTSNPN, SVGIG (reference sequence).

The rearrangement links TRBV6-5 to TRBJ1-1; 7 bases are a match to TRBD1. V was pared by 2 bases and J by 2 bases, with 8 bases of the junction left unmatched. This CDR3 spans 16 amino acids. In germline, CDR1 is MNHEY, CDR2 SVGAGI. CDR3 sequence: CASSYPRQGANTEAFF. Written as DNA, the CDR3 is TGTGCCAGCAGTTACCCACGACAGGGAGCAAACACTGAAGCTTTCTTT.

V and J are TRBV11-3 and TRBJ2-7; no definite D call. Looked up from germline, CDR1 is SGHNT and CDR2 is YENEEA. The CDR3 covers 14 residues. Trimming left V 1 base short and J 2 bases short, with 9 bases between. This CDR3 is CASSLVTDPYEQYF. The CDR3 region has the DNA TGTGCCAGCAGCTTAGTCACAGATCCCTACGAGCAGTACTTC.

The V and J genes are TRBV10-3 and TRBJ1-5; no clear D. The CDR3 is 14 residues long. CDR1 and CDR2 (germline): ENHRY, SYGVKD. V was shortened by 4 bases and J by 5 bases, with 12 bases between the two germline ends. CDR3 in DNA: TGTGCCATCAGTGTAAGTTACGGGGATCAGCCCCAGCATTTT. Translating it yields CAISVSYGDQPQHF.

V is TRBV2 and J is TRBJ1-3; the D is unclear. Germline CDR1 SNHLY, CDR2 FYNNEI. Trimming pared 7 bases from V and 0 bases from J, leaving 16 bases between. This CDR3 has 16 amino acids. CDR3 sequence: CASTREAQYSGNTIYF. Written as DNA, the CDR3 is TGTGCCAGCACGCGAGAGGCCCAATACTCTGGAAACACCATATATTTT.

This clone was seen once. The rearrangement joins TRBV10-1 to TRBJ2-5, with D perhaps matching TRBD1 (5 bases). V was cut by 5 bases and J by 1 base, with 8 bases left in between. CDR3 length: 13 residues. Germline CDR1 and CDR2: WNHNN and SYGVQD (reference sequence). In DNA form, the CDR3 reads TGCGCCAGCAGTAGGACAACCCAAGAGACCCAGTACTTC. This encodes CASSRTTQETQYF.

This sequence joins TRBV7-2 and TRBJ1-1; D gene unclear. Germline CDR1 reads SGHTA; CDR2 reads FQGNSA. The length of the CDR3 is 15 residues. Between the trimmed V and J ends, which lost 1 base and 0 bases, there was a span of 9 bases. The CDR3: CASSLGPSVNTEAFF. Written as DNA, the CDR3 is TGTGCCAGCAGCTTAGGCCCCAGCGTGAACACTGAAGCTTTCTTT.

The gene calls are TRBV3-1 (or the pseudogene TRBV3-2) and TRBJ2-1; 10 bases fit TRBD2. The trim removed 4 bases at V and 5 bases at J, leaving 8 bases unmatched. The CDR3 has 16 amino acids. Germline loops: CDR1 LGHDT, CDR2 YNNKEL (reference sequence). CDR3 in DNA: TGTGCCAGCAGCCTCCGGACTAGCGGACCTCACAATGAGCAGTTCTTC. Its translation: CASSLRTSGPHNEQFF.

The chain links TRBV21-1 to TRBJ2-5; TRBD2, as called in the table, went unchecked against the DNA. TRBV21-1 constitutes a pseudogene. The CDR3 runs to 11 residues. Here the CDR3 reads CASGRLETQYF. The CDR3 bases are TGTGCCAGCGGTCGGTTGGAGACCCAGTACTTC.

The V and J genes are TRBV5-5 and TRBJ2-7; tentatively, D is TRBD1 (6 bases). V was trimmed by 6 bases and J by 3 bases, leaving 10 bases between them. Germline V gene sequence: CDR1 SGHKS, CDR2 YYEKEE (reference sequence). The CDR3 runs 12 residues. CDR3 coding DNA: TGTGCCAGCACCGGACAGAACTACGAGCAGTACTTC. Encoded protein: CASTGQNYEQYF.

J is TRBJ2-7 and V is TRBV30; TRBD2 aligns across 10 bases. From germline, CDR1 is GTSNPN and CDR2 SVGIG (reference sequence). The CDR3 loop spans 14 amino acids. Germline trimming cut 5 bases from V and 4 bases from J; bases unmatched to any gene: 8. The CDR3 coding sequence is TGTGCCTGGTCCTCTAGCGGGAGTTTGTACGAGCAGTACTTC. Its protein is CAWSSSGSLYEQYF.

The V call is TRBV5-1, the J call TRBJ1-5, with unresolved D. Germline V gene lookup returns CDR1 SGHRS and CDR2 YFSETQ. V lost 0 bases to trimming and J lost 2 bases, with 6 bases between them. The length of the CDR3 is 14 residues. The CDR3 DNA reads TGCGCCAGCAGCTTGGGGGAGGGCAATCAGCCCCAGCATTTT. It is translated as CASSLGEGNQPQHF.

Written as DNA, the CDR3 is TGTGCCACCAGCAGAGTACGCCTAGCGGGAACCGGGGAGCTGTTTTTT. Its protein is CATSRVRLAGTGELFF. The chain employs TRBV15 and TRBJ2-2, with TRBD2 identical over 9 bases. Germline V gives CDR1 LNHNV, CDR2 YYDKDF (reference sequence). With 1 base clipped from V and 5 bases from J, the junction kept 5 bases outside the gene matches. The CDR3 extends over 16 amino acids.

The CDR3 loop is CASSLWNTGGENTIYF. The CDR3 coding sequence is TGTGCCAGTAGTCTTTGGAACACAGGGGGCGAAAACACCATATATTTT. The chain links TRBV19 to TRBJ1-3; 9 bases map to TRBD1. The ends lost 5 bases at V and 6 bases at J; junction bases unmatched: 11. Germline V gene data show CDR1 as LNHDA and CDR2 as SQIVND (reference sequence). The CDR3 consists of 16 residues.

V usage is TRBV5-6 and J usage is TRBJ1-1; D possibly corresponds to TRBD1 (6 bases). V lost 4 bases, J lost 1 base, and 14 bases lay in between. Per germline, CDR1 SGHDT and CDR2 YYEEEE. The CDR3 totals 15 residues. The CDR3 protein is CASSPRSTGNTEAFF. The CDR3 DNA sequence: TGTGCCAGCAGCCCAAGATCGACAGGGAACACTGAAGCTTTCTTT.